This entry describes one T cell receptor beta chain. Its antigen remains unidentified. The data derive from a study of cytomegalovirus exposure and HLA in healthy donors. General study points: Altogether, 160 or so TCR beta chains were recorded as cytomegalovirus-associated. Among donors in an Asian-associated ancestry cluster, a later analysis reportedly found fewer N-insertions than the roughly 700-donor mean.

It was with 60 Vbeta and 13 Jbeta primers that the PCR ran. Clones were sequenced by immunoSEQ multiplex PCR, and TCRdb holds only the in-frame ones, with some missing. The table records 250,000 to 350,000 clones, more than 80% of them present only once. Sequencing input: PBMCs. The clonotype comes from a middle-aged man in good health and CMV-seropositive.

The CDR3 DNA reads TGTGCCAGTAGTTCGACCTCTCCGGGACTAGCGGGAGGGGAAGAGACCCAGTACTTC. This sequence encodes CASSSTSPGLAGGEETQYF. This chain links TRBV19 with TRBJ2-5, with 16 nucleotides matching TRBD2. The CDR3 is made up of 19 amino acids. Germline V lookup: CDR1 LNHDA, CDR2 SQIVND (reference sequence). The J segment lost 3 bases and the V segment lost 5 bases, leaving 12 bases of the junction unmatched.